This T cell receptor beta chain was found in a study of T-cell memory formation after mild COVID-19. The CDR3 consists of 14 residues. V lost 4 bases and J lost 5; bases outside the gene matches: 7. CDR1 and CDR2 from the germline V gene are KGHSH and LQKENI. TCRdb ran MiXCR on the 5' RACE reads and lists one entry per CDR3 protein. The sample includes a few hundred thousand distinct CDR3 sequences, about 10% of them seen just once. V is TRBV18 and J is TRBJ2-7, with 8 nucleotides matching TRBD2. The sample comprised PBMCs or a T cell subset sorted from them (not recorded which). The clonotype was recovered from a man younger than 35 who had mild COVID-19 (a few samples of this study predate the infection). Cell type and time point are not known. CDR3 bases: TGTGCCAGCTCACTCTTAGCGGGGATCAACGAGCAGTACTTC. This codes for CASSLLAGINEQYF.